The 10 T cell receptor beta chains below all came from one sample that was sequenced in a study of prognosis after radiotherapy for stage I lung cancer. Genomic DNA served as the source from which two-round multiplex PCR generated TCR beta CDR3 amplicons. Gene-specific primers for each TRBV and TRBJ gene drove first-round PCR. One entry per CDR3 protein results from TCRdb running MiXCR on the multiplex PCR reads. Of around 26,000 distinct CDR3 sequences in the sample, approximately 44% were seen once. Specimen: PBMCs, collected before or after stereotactic body radiation therapy (not recorded which). These receptors originate from a donor of 50 years or more with non-small cell lung cancer.

This clonotype was counted at least ten times. This chain links TRBV12-3 or TRBV12-4 with TRBJ1-2, with D perhaps matching TRBD1 (6 bases). Trimming left V 4 bases short and J 2 bases short, with 11 bases between. This CDR3 comprises 14 residues. The DNA of the CDR3 is TGTGCCAGCAGTTCCCAACAGGGAAACTATGGCTACACCTTC. As protein: CASSSQQGNYGYTF.

As concerns this clonotype: Just one base apart from a much larger clone, this may be a read error. This CDR3 is CAGSVRGNTEAFF. CDR3 bases: TGTGCCGGCAGCGTTCGAGGAAACACTGAAGCTTTCTTT. The V call is TRBV9, the J call TRBJ1-1; D unclear. The CDR3 has 13 amino acids. The germline V gene has CDR1 SGDLS and CDR2 YYNGEE. Combining the CDR3 with reference TRBV9 and TRBJ1-1 gives the whole variable domain DSGVTQTPKHLITATGQRVTLRCSPRSGDLSVYWYQQSLDQGLQFLIQYYNGEERAKGNILERFSAQQFPDLHSELNLSSLELGDSALYFCAGSVRGNTEAFFGQGTRLTVV.

This clonotype was counted many times. The chain uses TRBV20-1 and TRBJ1-4; 10 bases map to TRBD1. The CDR3 runs 16 residues. CDR1 is DFQATT and CDR2 is SNEGSKA in the germline V gene (reference sequence). Losses at the gene ends were 0 bases for V and 7 bases for J; bases not matched to a gene: 8. The CDR3 sequence: CSARDPSTGGGEKLFF. DNA of the CDR3: TGCAGTGCTAGAGACCCCTCGACAGGGGGCGGTGAAAAACTGTTTTTT.

This clonotype occurred many times. The chain joins TRBV6-9 to TRBJ2-2; no clear D gene. Germline loops: CDR1 MNHGY, CDR2 SVAAGI. Trimming pared 2 bases from V and 6 bases from J, leaving 19 bases between. CDR3 length equals 17 residues. CDR3 DNA: TGTGCCAGCAGTTATCGTGGAAGTTCCTCGCTCCCCGGGGAGCTGTTTTTT. It translates to CASSYRGSSSLPGELFF.

This clonotype was seen ten or more times. J is TRBJ1-2 and V is TRBV6-1, with D perhaps matching TRBD1 (6 bases). Germline V gives CDR1 MNHNS, CDR2 SASEGT. V dropped 6 bases and J dropped 6 bases, with 17 bases sitting between them. There are 14 residues in the CDR3. The CDR3 here is CASSRGQRRDGYTF. In DNA form, the CDR3 reads TGTGCCAGCAGCCGTGGACAGAGACGGGATGGCTACACCTTC.

The chain combines TRBV19 with TRBJ2-6; D might be TRBD1 (6 bases). The CDR3 totals 16 residues. Germline-derived CDR1 and CDR2 are LNHDA and SQIVND (reference sequence). Deletions cut 3 bases from V and 3 bases from J, with 12 bases between. This CDR3 is CASSISGAGGANVLTF. CDR3 DNA sequence: TGTGCCAGTAGTATTTCAGGGGCGGGTGGGGCCAACGTCCTGACTTTC.

Worth noting for this clonotype: The junction shows a germline mismatch at one end, possibly a read error. The chain links TRBV7-2 to TRBJ1-1, with a possible D match to TRBD1 (6 bases). The CDR3 has 13 residues. Germline V gives CDR1 SGHTA, CDR2 FQGNSA. The DNA of the CDR3 is TGTGCCAGCATCTTAAAAGGGGGCACTGAAGCTTTCTTT. Translated, it gives CASILKGGTEAFF.

This clonotype has at least ten counts. This sequence joins TRBV27 and TRBJ2-5; D not resolved. The CDR3 has 13 amino acids. In germline, CDR1 is MNHEY, CDR2 SMNVEV (reference sequence). V dropped 8 bases and J dropped 5 bases, with 15 bases sitting between them. This CDR3 is CASSLGLGETQYF. In DNA, the CDR3 is TGTGCCAGCTCCCTTGGGTTAGGGGAGACCCAGTACTTC.

The V gene is TRBV6-9, the J gene TRBJ1-5; D is unresolved. The ends were cut back, 3 bases at V and 0 bases at J, with 9 bases in the middle. The V gene's germline CDR1 is MNHGY and CDR2 SVAAGI. The CDR3 has 15 residues. The CDR3 bases are TGTGCCAGCAGTTACTCTGCTGGTAGCAATCAGCCCCAGCATTTT. As protein: CASSYSAGSNQPQHF.

The sample holds many counts of this clonotype. The rearrangement links TRBV29-1 to TRBJ2-7; D unresolved. Germline V gene lookup returns CDR1 SQVTM and CDR2 ANQGSEA. Trimming shortened V by 4 bases and J by 2 bases, and 9 bases separated the two germline ends. The CDR3 has 12 amino acids. The CDR3 DNA reads as TGCAGCGTTGGCTCTGCAACCTACGAGCAGTACTTC. Its protein is CSVGSATYEQYF.